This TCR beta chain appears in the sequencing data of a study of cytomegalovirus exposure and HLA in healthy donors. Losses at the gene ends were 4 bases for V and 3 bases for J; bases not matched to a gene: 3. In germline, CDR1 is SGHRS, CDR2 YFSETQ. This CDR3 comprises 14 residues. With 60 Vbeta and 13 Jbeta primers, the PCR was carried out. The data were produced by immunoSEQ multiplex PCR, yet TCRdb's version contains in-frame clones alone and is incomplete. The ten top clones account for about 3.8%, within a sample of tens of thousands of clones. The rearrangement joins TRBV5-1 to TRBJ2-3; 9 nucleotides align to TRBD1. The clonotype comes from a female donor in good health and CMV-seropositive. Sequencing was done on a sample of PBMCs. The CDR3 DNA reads TGCGCCAGCAGCACCGGACAGGGGACAGATACGCAGTATTTT. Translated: CASSTGQGTDTQYF.